Reported below is one T cell receptor beta chain. The sample originates from a study of blood T cell repertoires in COVID-19. V gave up 2 bases and J gave up 0 bases, with 3 bases separating them. The CDR3 is made up of 13 amino acids. Original methodology: Using reference gene primer amplification, nucleated cell counts were estimated. The repertoire was sequenced with immunoSEQ multiplex PCR; TCRdb's copy has only in-frame clones and lacks some. D and trimming were read from the DNA, whereas the V and J calls and clone size are those reported in that table. Here the sample spans 70,000 to 100,000 clones, 88% being singletons.

The chain joins TRBV12-3 or TRBV12-4 to TRBJ2-3; D is ambiguous. The source material was peripheral blood. The sequence came from an elderly woman with active COVID-19. CDR3 sequence (DNA): TGTGCCAGCAGTTTAACTAGCACAGATACGCAGTATTTT. The encoded protein is CASSLTSTDTQYF.